These T cell receptor beta chains were read from a single sample in a study of identifying expanded T cells in peripheral blood. Repertoires were generated with immunoSEQ multiplex PCR, while TCRdb's copy carries only in-frame clones and drops some. Of 85,000 to 120,000 clones in the sample, about 91% were seen once. The sequencing sample was made of blood. Every receptor here comes from a person aged 18-70 years in good health. CDR3s include the opening cysteine and the closing phenylalanine or tryptophan. A D gene is named only where the DNA matches it firmly. A row's size may be missing; if present it is once, few, many or a size class.

>.|TRBV7-7|TRBD1
CASSRAGQGNEQFF
>.|TRBV18|.
CASSPGPGRLDTEAFF
>.|TRBV27|.
CASSGAATNEKLFF
>.|TRBV14|TRBD1
CASSQRTGGAYEQYF
>.|TRBV19|.
CASSGGVATGANVLTF
>.|TRBV19|.
CASNPDTSSGNTIYF
>.|TRBV4-3|.
CASSRDSSPLPSGANVLTF
>.|TRBV19|.
CASSIPGYEQYF
>.|TRBV9|TRBD2
CASSAGTSGYNEQFF
>.|TRBV4-3|.
CASSQESRGNQPQHF
>.|TRBV9|TRBD1
CASSGYGQGNQPQHF
>.|TRBV19|TRBD2
CASNQREALNTDTQYF
>.|TRBV30|.
CAWRPPNDNEQFF
>.|TRBV5-6|TRBD1
CASSPGTGYGQPQHF
>.|TRBV6-4|.
CASSAPAVANEKLFF
>.|TRBV9|.
CASSPRELAKNIQYF
>once|TRBV5-1|TRBD2
CASSLGVAGVSETQYF
>.|TRBV7-3|.
CASSSRTPSDEQFF
>.|TRBV2|.
CVSQGGYNEQFF
>.|TRBV7-8|TRBD1
CASSRGRGSPLHF
>.|TRBV15|TRBD1
CATSRELGQNNQPQHF
>.|TRBV7-6|.
CASSPTAGSGAYEQYF
>.|TRBV5-1|TRBD1
CASSPGGAGTEAFF
>.|TRBV4-1|TRBD2
CASSQISGRADNEQFF
>.|TRBV18|.
CASSPQRTGELFF
>.|TRBV19|.
CASSASRETQYF
>.|TRBV5-1|.
CASSLQGMNTEAFF
>.|TRBV20-1|.
CSADGNYGYTF
>.|TRBV7-9|TRBD2
CASSLLPGREGVYEQYF
>.|TRBV12-5|.
CASGSNLSNEQFF
>few|TRBV5-6|TRBD1
CASSPTGNYGYTF
>.|TRBV29-1|TRBD1
CSVMTGARGEKLFF
>.|TRBV6-5|.
CASRGTSSNQPQHF
>.|TRBV19|TRBD1
CASHPIRDRVLTNGYTF
>once|TRBV2|TRBD1
CASSRQGIETEAFF
>.|TRBV5-1|TRBD2
CASSLVGQREYETQYF
>.|TRBV15|.
CATSRGFGTGRSYEQYF
>.|TRBV9|.
CASSVATYNEQFF
>.|TRBV10-3|.
CAISADRGNEKLFF
>.|TRBV15|.
CATSSQGSGYEQYF
>once|TRBV30|.
CAWMPRADYEQYF
>.|TRBV4-2|TRBD1
CASSQDQGEWTEAFF
>.|TRBV10-3|.
CAISESSGTDEQFF
>.|TRBV2|.
CASKRARSNEKLFF
>.|TRBV7-8|.
CASSLVGGGYYEQYF
>.|TRBV7-2|.
CASSFIGSYEQYF
>.|TRBV4-2|TRBD1
CASSQGQGARTEAFF
>.|TRBV2|.
CASVTGLANYGYTF
>once|TRBV19|.
CASRAALNEQFF
>.|TRBV30|.
CAWSLGQLNQPQHF
>.|TRBV5-1|.
CATASAGYSQETQYF
>.|TRBV7-6|TRBD2
CASSLISSGGHLYEQYF
>.|TRBV28|.
CASTNLGQSGGGRTDTQYF
>once|TRBV28|.
CASSFNYGYTF
>.|TRBV19|.
CASSISGTGNTIYF
>.|TRBV7-6|.
CASSQVSGNQETQYF
>.|TRBV5-1|.
CASSSDSGGRVREQYF
>.|TRBV7-9|.
CASSLGRDTQYF
>.|TRBV9|TRBD2
CASSVGGEAGVYEQYF